The clone carrying this T cell receptor beta chain was counted between two and nine times. Its specificity is unknown. CDR1 and CDR2 from the germline V gene are MGHDK and SYGVNS. J gave up 6 bases and V 2 bases, and 5 bases lay outside the gene matches. The CDR3 length is 15 residues. These data come from a study of spatial heterogeneity in lung cancer. Study in general: A unique TCR and UMI combination showed up more than ten times in raw reads, on average. Findings and caveats of the study: Circulating ubiquitous expanded tumor TCRs were observed more frequently at resection than at follow-up.

Every TCR cDNA molecule carried a tag that served as a unique molecular identifier. MiXCR, run by TCRdb on the 5' RACE reads, gives a single entry per CDR3 protein. This sample has about 92,000 distinct CDR3 sequences, with about 12% found just once. Time point of the sample: sample taken at primary tumor resection. Researchers sequenced whole RNA taken from tumor, nontumor lung or frozen PBMC without sorting. The donor group consisted of 72 patients who had untreated, early-stage non-small cell lung cancer. The J gene is TRBJ2-3, the V gene TRBV25-1; 10 nucleotides agree with TRBD2. This clonotype originated in a male donor with early-stage non-small cell lung cancer. The sample here was PBMCs, taken at surgery. The chain's CDR3 is CASSELAGAGDTQYF. In DNA, the CDR3 is TGTGCCAGCAGTGAACTAGCGGGAGCGGGGGATACGCAGTATTTT.